This T cell receptor beta chain comes out of a study of metastatic and nonmetastatic thyroid tumors. TCRdb reanalyzed the PCR reads with MiXCR. The table shows 30,000 to 40,000 clones, with roughly 35% occurring only once. A few counts support this clone. All patients reached thyroid surgery having received no treatment beforehand. Germline V gene sequence: CDR1 LNHDA, CDR2 SQIVND (reference sequence). Trimming pared 6 bases from V and 5 bases from J, leaving 19 bases between. CDR3 length: 15 amino acids. The clonotype was recovered from a female donor with papillary thyroid cancer or a benign thyroid nodule (not recorded which). Some clones in this sample may be carry-over from other donors' samples. The J gene is TRBJ2-5, the V gene TRBV19, with D possibly matching TRBD1 (6 bases). Input material: tumor tissue. CDR3 amino acids: CASRGTGLMTETQYF. The CDR3, as DNA: TGTGCCAGTAGAGGTACAGGGCTTATGACGGAGACCCAGTACTTC.